This TCR beta chain appears in the sequencing data of a study of identical twins. CDR1 is SQVTM, CDR2 ANQGSEA, per germline. With V trimmed by 6 bases and J by 1 base, 8 bases remained unmatched. The CDR3 extends over 15 amino acids. TCRdb re-analysed the 5' RACE reads in MiXCR, keeping a single row per CDR3 protein. This sample has just over 450,000 distinct CDR3 sequences, with 11% to 15% found just once. Findings of the study overall: Conclusions were based on cross-sectional statistical analysis, without following the same donors.

This clonotype is a singleton in its sample. Its antigen is as yet unknown. These data were also filed under a second study, of yellow fever vaccine responses in identical twins.

The rearrangement links TRBV29-1 to TRBJ2-1, with 8 positions matching TRBD1. The TCR was taken from a woman between 18 and 30 years old in good health. The sequencing input was CD4+ T cells sorted from blood. The CDR3 nucleotides read TGCAGCGTGGCTGAGACAGGGGTGTCCTACAATGAGCAGTTCTTC. It codes for CSVAETGVSYNEQFF.